This TCR beta chain was observed in a study of control samples from healthy donors and cancer patients. Assay used: immunoSEQ multiplex PCR; TCRdb lists only in-frame clones, some missing. The table records about 410,000 clones, more than 80% of them present only once. The CDR3 consists of 17 residues. Germline CDR1 reads LNHDA; CDR2 reads SQIVND (reference sequence). V lost 7 bases and J lost 2; bases outside the gene matches: 11. Input material: PBMCs. The V and J genes are TRBV19 and TRBJ2-1, with 10 bases lining up with TRBD2. This sequence was found in a man in his forties or fifties with head and neck cancer. The CDR3: CASISGRADRTYNEQFF. In nucleotides, the CDR3 is TGTGCCAGTATAAGCGGGAGGGCCGACAGGACCTACAATGAGCAGTTCTTC.